Below, 27 T cell receptor beta chains from the same sample are listed, as sequenced in a study of cytomegalovirus exposure and HLA in healthy donors. Clones were read by immunoSEQ multiplex PCR, and TCRdb kept only the in-frame ones, dropping some. The sample holds around 150,000 clones, approximately 82% seen once. The sequenced sample was PBMCs. These TCRs come from a man aged 25-40 years in good health and CMV-seropositive.

The J gene is TRBJ1-2, the V gene TRBV2, with TRBD1 identical over 7 bases. This CDR3 is built from 14 residues. The germline V gene encodes CDR1 SNHLY and CDR2 FYNNEI. V trimming: 7 bases; J trimming: 7 bases; junction bases outside the gene matches: 12. Written as DNA, the CDR3 is TGTGCCAGCACCCTGACCGGACAGGTTGGTGGCTACACCTTC. This encodes CASTLTGQVGGYTF.

The V call is TRBV5-4, the J call TRBJ2-1, with D perhaps matching TRBD1 (6 bases). Germline V lookup: CDR1 SGHNT, CDR2 YYREEE (reference sequence). V lost 4 bases, J lost 3 bases, and 14 bases lay in between. CDR3 length equals 15 residues. CDR3 bases: TGTGCCAGCAGCATTCAGGGGCTAAGCTACAATGAGCAGTTCTTC. It codes for CASSIQGLSYNEQFF.

The J gene is TRBJ2-1, the V gene TRBV12-5, with 8 bases lining up with TRBD2. CDR1 is LGHNT and CDR2 is FRNRAP in the germline V gene. The V gene end was trimmed by 0 bases and the J gene end by 9 bases; junction bases not matched to a gene: 16. The CDR3 covers 18 residues. The CDR3 reads CASGLVLGSGSVYGEQFF. CDR3 coding DNA: TGTGCTAGTGGTTTGGTACTGGGGAGCGGGAGTGTTTATGGTGAGCAGTTCTTC.

V usage is TRBV5-4 and J usage is TRBJ2-3, with 13 bases fitting TRBD2. Germline CDR1 is SGHNT and CDR2 is YYREEE (reference sequence). With 3 bases clipped from V and 6 bases from J, the junction kept 7 bases outside the gene matches. The CDR3 is 16 amino acids. The CDR3 region is CASSSGLAGWGDTQYF. In nucleotides, the CDR3 is TGTGCCAGCAGCTCGGGACTAGCGGGATGGGGGGATACGCAGTATTTT.

The genes are TRBV6-1 and TRBJ2-5; D ambiguous. Trimming pared 1 base from V and 7 bases from J, leaving 10 bases between. Per the germline V gene, CDR1 is MNHNS and CDR2 is SASEGT. The CDR3 has 13 residues. CDR3 sequence reads: CASSEVPPLTQYF. The CDR3 bases are TGTGCCAGCAGTGAAGTCCCCCCTTTGACCCAGTACTTC.

V is TRBV11-2 and J is TRBJ2-3, with TRBD1 identical over 8 bases. The CDR3 has 18 residues. Germline V gene data show CDR1 as SGHAT and CDR2 as FQNNGV. V trimming: 4 bases; J trimming: 0 bases; junction bases outside the gene matches: 12. CDR3 protein: CASSSGRGRGRSTDTQYF. The CDR3 DNA follows: TGTGCCAGCAGCTCAGGGCGGGGCAGGGGGCGAAGCACAGATACGCAGTATTTT. Complete variable domain (other parts from reference TRBV11-2 and TRBJ2-3): EAGVAQSPRYKIIEKRQSVAFWCNPISGHATLYWYQQILGQGPKLLIQFQNNGVVDDSQLPKDRFSAERLKGVDSTLKIQPAKLEDSAVYLCASSSGRGRGRSTDTQYFGPGTRLTVL.

This rearrangement joins TRBV4-3 to TRBJ1-1; no definite D call. Trimming removed 4 bases from V and 3 bases from J, with 12 bases in between. The CDR3 consists of 14 residues. Germline loops: CDR1 LGHNA, CDR2 YSLEER. The CDR3 protein is CASSRSVRDTEAFF. The CDR3 DNA reads TGCGCCAGCAGCCGATCAGTCCGGGACACTGAAGCTTTCTTT.

The rearrangement joins TRBV18 to TRBJ1-2; a weak D match, TRBD1 (5 bases). V was pared by 3 bases and J by 8 bases, with 16 bases between. The V gene's germline CDR1 is KGHSH and CDR2 LQKENI. The CDR3 consists of 14 residues. In DNA form, the CDR3 reads TGTGCCAGCTCACCGGGCGGGGCCCTGGACGGCTACACCTTC. This encodes CASSPGGALDGYTF.

As for this clone: The sample holds other DNA sequences that translate to the same CDR3. The chain combines TRBV7-2 with TRBJ1-2; D is uncertain. The CDR3 extends over 14 amino acids. V gave up 6 bases and J gave up 0 bases, with 11 bases separating them. Germline V gives CDR1 SGHTA, CDR2 FQGNSA. This CDR3 is CASSTRQANYGYTF. CDR3 nucleotides: TGTGCCAGCAGTACCAGGCAAGCTAACTATGGCTACACCTTC.

V and J are TRBV29-1 and TRBJ2-1; 14 nucleotides match TRBD2. Per germline, CDR1 SQVTM and CDR2 ANQGSEA. J gave up 7 bases and V 3 bases, and 8 bases lay outside the gene matches. CDR3 length: 16 residues. CDR3 amino acids: CSVERLAGGLVNEQFF. The CDR3 DNA reads TGCAGCGTTGAGCGACTAGCGGGAGGGCTCGTGAATGAGCAGTTCTTC.

This clone was seen only a few times. The chain couples TRBV7-8 to TRBJ1-2; TRBD1 might be the D (6 bases). The germline CDR1 and CDR2 sequences are SGHVS and FQNEAQ. The CDR3 length is 14 residues. V lost 5 bases to trimming and J lost 0 bases, with 10 bases between them. CDR3 sequence (DNA): TGTGCCAGCAGCACAGGGCTAGCTAACTATGGCTACACCTTC. This gives the protein CASSTGLANYGYTF.

The rearrangement joins TRBV28 to TRBJ1-5; D is ambiguous. Germline loops: CDR1 MDHEN, CDR2 SYDVKM. CDR3 size: 15 residues. The ends were cut back, 5 bases at V and 7 bases at J, with 18 bases in the middle. The CDR3 DNA is TGTGCCAGCAGTCTGCTAGCCGCCGGGGTGCAGCCCCAGCATTTT. As protein: CASSLLAAGVQPQHF.

This clone turned up a few times. The rearrangement uses TRBV9 and TRBJ1-1, with TRBD1 matching over 10 bases. The CDR3 consists of 15 residues. Germline values: CDR1 SGDLS, CDR2 YYNGEE. V lost 3 bases to trimming and J lost 5 bases; unmatched junction nucleotides: 7. CDR3 residues: CASSARDRGGTEAFF. CDR3 nucleotides: TGTGCCAGCAGCGCCCGGGACAGGGGAGGGACTGAAGCTTTCTTT.

This clone was counted a few times. CDR3 sequence: CASSPQGAGNYGYTF. The CDR3 DNA reads TGTGCCAGCAGCCCACAGGGGGCAGGGAACTATGGCTACACCTTC. V gene TRBV5-6 combines with J gene TRBJ1-2, with 9 bases aligning to TRBD1. V was clipped by 4 bases and J by 2 bases; unmatched bases: 6. The germline V gene has CDR1 SGHDT and CDR2 YYEEEE. There are 15 residues in the CDR3.

The chain carries TRBV2 and TRBJ2-7; TRBD1 aligns across 7 bases. The length of the CDR3 is 13 residues. Germline V gene lookup returns CDR1 SNHLY and CDR2 FYNNEI. V dropped 7 bases and J dropped 4; count of bases not matched to a gene: 7. As DNA, the CDR3 is TGTGCCAGCACCGCGGACAGGTCTTACGAGCAGTACTTC. It yields the protein CASTADRSYEQYF.

This clone has a handful of counts. J is TRBJ2-1 and V is TRBV9; weak D call: TRBD1 (5 bases). CDR3 length: 14 amino acids. Germline V lookup: CDR1 SGDLS, CDR2 YYNGEE. With 4 bases removed from V and 8 bases from J, the gap between germline ends came to 16 bases. CDR3 loop: CASSPRLLRDEQFF. Written as DNA, the CDR3 is TGTGCCAGCAGCCCCAGACTCCTCAGGGATGAGCAGTTCTTC.

The chain recombines TRBV18 with TRBJ2-1; 8 nucleotides line up with TRBD2. Germline-derived CDR1 and CDR2 are KGHSH and LQKENI. The J segment lost 4 bases and the V segment lost 2 bases, leaving 7 bases of the junction unmatched. CDR3 size: 16 residues. The CDR3 sequence: CASSPWFGGGYNEQFF. The CDR3 nucleotides read TGTGCCAGCTCACCATGGTTCGGGGGGGGTTACAATGAGCAGTTCTTC.

A few counts support this clone. V is TRBV11-2 and J is TRBJ2-3; maybe TRBD1 (6 bases). V was shortened by 3 bases and J by 0 bases, with 10 bases between the two germline ends. The CDR3 has 15 amino acids. The germline V gene encodes CDR1 SGHAT and CDR2 FQNNGV. Written as DNA, the CDR3 is TGTGCCAGCAGCTTGGGGACAAAAAGCACAGATACGCAGTATTTT. Its protein is CASSLGTKSTDTQYF.

Written as DNA, the CDR3 is TGTGCTAGTGGTTTGGTTTTGGACAGGGATAACAACGAGCAGTACTTC. This sequence encodes CASGLVLDRDNNEQYF. The J gene is TRBJ2-7, the V gene TRBV12-5; 8 bases align to TRBD1. Germline V CDR1 and CDR2: LGHNT, FRNRAP. This CDR3 contains 16 residues. V was pared by 0 bases and J by 5 bases, with 9 bases of the junction left unmatched.

This clone was found a few times. The chain links TRBV7-2 to TRBJ2-7; no clear D gene. The CDR3 runs to 12 residues. Trimming took off 4 bases at V and 2 bases at J, with 6 bases between the two ends. In germline, CDR1 is SGHTA, CDR2 FQGNSA. The CDR3 DNA is TGTGCCAGCAGCTCTGTAACCTACGAGCAGTACTTC. It encodes CASSSVTYEQYF.

V gene TRBV10-3 combines with J gene TRBJ2-1; TRBD2 matches 8 bases. The CDR3 loop spans 13 amino acids. After removal of 1 base from V and 15 bases from J, the junction contained 8 bases not matched to a gene. Germline V gene lookup returns CDR1 ENHRY and CDR2 SYGVKD. The CDR3, as DNA: TGTGCCATCAGTGAGTTACGGGGGGGCTCTCGGTTCTTC. Encoded protein: CAISELRGGSRFF.

This chain connects TRBV5-6 to TRBJ1-2; D is unclear. The CDR3 contains 15 residues. V was shortened by 1 base and J by 6 bases, with 16 bases between the two germline ends. The germline CDR1 and CDR2 sequences are SGHDT and YYEEEE. CDR3 protein: CASSLRDIGSNGYTF. The DNA for the CDR3 is TGTGCCAGCAGCTTGAGGGATATCGGGAGTAATGGCTACACCTTC.

This rearrangement joins TRBV9 to TRBJ2-2; possibly TRBD2 for D (5 bases). The V and J ends lost 3 bases and 0 bases respectively, with 6 bases between them. There are 14 residues in the CDR3. Germline V lookup: CDR1 SGDLS, CDR2 YYNGEE. Written as DNA, the CDR3 is TGTGCCAGCAGCGCCGGGACGAACACCGGGGAGCTGTTTTTT. Translation: CASSAGTNTGELFF.

The rearrangement joins TRBV5-1 to TRBJ1-3, with 7 bases matching TRBD1. The junction had 8 bases not matched to a gene; V was cut back by 2 bases and J by 0 bases. Per germline, CDR1 SGHRS and CDR2 YFSETQ. The length of the CDR3 is 17 residues. CDR3 DNA: TGCGCCAGCAGCTTCGGGGCCCAGGGGGGCTCTGGAAACACCATATATTTT. Residues: CASSFGAQGGSGNTIYF. Full variable domain (missing parts from reference TRBV5-1 and TRBJ1-3): KAGVTQTPRYLIKTRGQQVTLSCSPISGHRSVSWYQQTPGQGLQFLFEYFSETQRNKGNFPGRFSGRQFSNSRSEMNVSTLELGDSALYLCASSFGAQGGSGNTIYFGEGSWLTVV.

The rearrangement links TRBV9 to TRBJ1-4; the match to TRBD1 covers 9 bases. CDR3 length: 16 residues. Germline CDR1 is SGDLS and CDR2 is YYNGEE. Trimming removed 2 bases from V and 5 bases from J; junction bases left unmatched: 7. This chain's CDR3 is CASSVRTGTGNEKLFF. CDR3 DNA: TGTGCCAGCAGCGTCCGCACCGGGACAGGGAATGAAAAACTGTTTTTT.

The chain joins TRBV7-9 to TRBJ1-5; no firm D call. V was trimmed by 2 bases and J by 6 bases, leaving 8 bases between them. CDR1 and CDR2 from the germline V gene are SEHNR and FQNEAQ (reference sequence). The CDR3 has 13 amino acids. CDR3 loop: CASSLSRGQPQHF. The CDR3 region has the DNA TGTGCCAGCAGCTTATCACGAGGTCAGCCCCAGCATTTT.

CDR3 DNA sequence: TGTGCCAGCAGCCGACAATGGGGGGGGCAGAACACTGAAGCTTTCTTT. Translating gives CASSRQWGGQNTEAFF. The V call is TRBV11-2, the J call TRBJ1-1; D perhaps matches TRBD1 (6 bases). In germline, CDR1 is SGHAT, CDR2 FQNNGV. The CDR3 covers 16 residues. Deletions cut 5 bases from V and 1 base from J, with 17 bases between.